Sequencing of this T cell receptor (beta chain) was carried out in a study of blood T cell repertoires in COVID-19. Turning to the study itself: In each case, the material was cDNA or gDNA derived from T cells, B-cell-depleted T cells, or PBMCs.

Germline CDR1 and CDR2: MRHNA and SNTAGT. The CDR3 runs to 14 residues. Trimming left V 3 bases short and J 7 bases short, with 15 bases between. The table came from immunoSEQ multiplex PCR; TCRdb's copy has only in-frame clones and leaves some out. The sample consists of about 400,000 clones, more than 70% of them appearing once. The sequencing input was peripheral blood. The genes are TRBV6-4 and TRBJ1-1; the D gene is possibly TRBD1 (6 bases). The sequence came from a man aged 40-49 years with acute or convalescent COVID-19. The CDR3 protein is CASSEQGIPGEAFF. The CDR3 nucleotides read TGTGCCAGCAGTGAACAGGGTATACCTGGTGAAGCTTTCTTT.